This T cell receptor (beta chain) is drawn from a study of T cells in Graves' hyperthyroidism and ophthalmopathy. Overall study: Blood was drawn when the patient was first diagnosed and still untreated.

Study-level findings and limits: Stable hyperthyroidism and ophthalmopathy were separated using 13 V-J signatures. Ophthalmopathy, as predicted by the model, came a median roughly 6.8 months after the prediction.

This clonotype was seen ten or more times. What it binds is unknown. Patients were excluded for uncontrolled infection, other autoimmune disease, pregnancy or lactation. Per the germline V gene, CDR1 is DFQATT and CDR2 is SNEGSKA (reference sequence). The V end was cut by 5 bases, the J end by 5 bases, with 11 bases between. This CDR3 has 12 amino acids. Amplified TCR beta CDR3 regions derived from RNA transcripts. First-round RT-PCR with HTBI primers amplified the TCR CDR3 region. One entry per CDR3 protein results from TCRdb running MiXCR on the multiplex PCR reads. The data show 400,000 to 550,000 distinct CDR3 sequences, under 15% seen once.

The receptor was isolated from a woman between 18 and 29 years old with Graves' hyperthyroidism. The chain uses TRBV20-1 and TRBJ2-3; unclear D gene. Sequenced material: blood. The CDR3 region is CSAPRGKDTQYF. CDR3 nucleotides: TGCAGTGCTCCCCGTGGGAAAGATACGCAGTATTTT.